Each of the 22 T cell receptor beta chains below was sequenced from the same sample in a study of blood T cell repertoires in COVID-19. The table came from immunoSEQ multiplex PCR; TCRdb's copy has only in-frame clones and leaves some out. Of over 250,000 clones in the sample, 85% to 90% were seen once. The sample was peripheral blood. The receptors derive from a human donor in a cohort sampled during active COVID-19.

This clone was recorded only once. The V call is TRBV7-2, the J call TRBJ2-1; 11 bases are a match to TRBD1. The CDR3 totals 14 residues. Germline CDR1 reads SGHTA; CDR2 reads FQGNSA. J lost 7 bases, V lost 5 bases, and 4 bases had no gene match. CDR3 bases: TGTGCCAGCAGCCGGGACAGGGGGGGGAATGAGCAGTTCTTC. Translated, it gives CASSRDRGGNEQFF.

The chain carries TRBV28 and TRBJ2-2; D is perhaps TRBD1 (6 bases). The V end lost 7 bases, the J end lost 7 bases, and 10 bases lay between the germline ends. The length of the CDR3 is 12 residues. Germline CDR1 is MDHEN and CDR2 is SYDVKM. The CDR3 region is CASMRQDGELFF. For the CDR3, the DNA is TGTGCCAGCATGCGACAGGACGGGGAGCTGTTTTTT.

This rearrangement joins TRBV27 to TRBJ1-1, with 10 bases lining up with TRBD1. The germline CDR1 and CDR2 sequences are MNHEY and SMNVEV (reference sequence). The CDR3 covers 15 residues. The ends lost 10 bases at V and 0 bases at J; junction bases unmatched: 8. CDR3: CATIGTGVMNTEAFF. CDR3 DNA: TGTGCCACCATAGGGACAGGGGTTATGAACACTGAAGCTTTCTTT.

The chain uses TRBV7-3 and TRBJ2-3, with 8 positions matching TRBD2. The CDR3 has 17 amino acids. The trim removed 5 bases at V and 3 bases at J, leaving 13 bases unmatched. CDR1 SGHTA and CDR2 FQGTGA come from the germline V gene. The CDR3 DNA reads TGTGCCAGCAGCAAAGGGGCGAGCGGGAGCTTAACAGATACGCAGTATTTT. Translating gives CASSKGASGSLTDTQYF.

This clone turned up a few times. The chain combines TRBV18 with TRBJ2-5; D might be TRBD1 (5 bases). CDR3 length: 15 residues. The V gene's germline CDR1 is KGHSH and CDR2 LQKENI. Trimming removed 3 bases from V and 2 bases from J, with 13 bases in between. The CDR3: CASSPPTAPQETQYF. The CDR3, as DNA: TGTGCCAGCTCACCGCCGACAGCGCCTCAAGAGACCCAGTACTTC.

This clone was observed once. V usage is TRBV5-1 and J usage is TRBJ2-3, with 8 bases matching TRBD1. V lost 0 bases, J lost 6 bases, and 9 bases stayed unmatched. Germline values: CDR1 SGHRS, CDR2 YFSETQ. The CDR3 spans 16 residues. As DNA, the CDR3 is TGCGCCAGCAGCTTGGCGGGACAGGAGAGGCAGGATACGCAGTATTTT. Translated, it gives CASSLAGQERQDTQYF. The full variable domain, rest sourced from reference TRBV5-1 and TRBJ2-3, is KAGVTQTPRYLIKTRGQQVTLSCSPISGHRSVSWYQQTPGQGLQFLFEYFSETQRNKGNFPGRFSGRQFSNSRSEMNVSTLELGDSALYLCASSLAGQERQDTQYFGPGTRLTVL.

The rearrangement uses TRBV7-2 and TRBJ2-7; 7 nucleotides agree with TRBD2. Germline CDR1 SGHTA, CDR2 FQGNSA. There are 17 residues in the CDR3. The ends lost 1 base at V and 6 bases at J; junction bases unmatched: 15. CDR3 amino acids: CASSLVPILREQGEQYF. In nucleotides, the CDR3 is TGTGCCAGCAGCTTAGTACCCATTCTGCGGGAGCAGGGCGAGCAGTACTTC.

The chain combines TRBV28 with TRBJ1-3; no definite D call. Germline values: CDR1 MDHEN, CDR2 SYDVKM. The CDR3 extends over 12 amino acids. Between the trimmed V and J ends, which lost 4 bases and 4 bases, there was a span of 5 bases. The chain's CDR3 is CASSSRGNTIYF. CDR3 DNA: TGTGCCAGCAGTTCCAGGGGAAACACCATATATTTT. The variable domain in full, with the rest retrieved from reference TRBV28 and TRBJ1-3, is DVKVTQSSRYLVKRTGEKVFLECVQDMDHENMFWYRQDPGLGLRLIYFSYDVKMKEKGDIPEGYSVSREKKERFSLILESASTNQTSMYLCASSSRGNTIYFGEGSWLTVV.

This clone was seen a few times. V is TRBV18 and J is TRBJ2-7; 11 bases fit TRBD1. Germline CDR1 is KGHSH and CDR2 is LQKENI. This CDR3 contains 14 residues. Trimming removed 4 bases from V and 9 bases from J; junction bases left unmatched: 8. The CDR3 nucleotides read TGTGCCAGCTCACAGCGGGACAGGGGGTTCGGGCAGTACTTC. Translated: CASSQRDRGFGQYF.

This chain joins TRBV5-6 and TRBJ1-5; 8 bases map to TRBD1. V trimming: 9 bases; J trimming: 4 bases; junction bases outside the gene matches: 12. From germline, CDR1 is SGHDT and CDR2 YYEEEE. This CDR3 has 15 amino acids. The CDR3 loop is CANTTGGSQNQPQHF. The CDR3 DNA sequence: TGTGCCAACACTACAGGGGGGTCCCAAAATCAGCCCCAGCATTTT.

The chain couples TRBV14 to TRBJ2-1; D not certain. Deletions cut 4 bases from V and 4 bases from J, with 5 bases between. This CDR3 contains 12 residues. CDR1 and CDR2 from the germline V gene are SGHDN and FVKESK. The CDR3 region has the DNA TGTGCCAGCAGCCCTAGATACAATGAGCAGTTCTTC. Protein product: CASSPRYNEQFF. The full variable domain, completed using reference TRBV14 and TRBJ2-1, is EAGVTQFPSHSVIEKGQTVTLRCDPISGHDNLYWYRRVMGKEIKFLLHFVKESKQDESGMPNNRFLAERTGGTYSTLKVQPAELEDSGVYFCASSPRYNEQFFGPGTRLTVL.

This chain links TRBV24-1 with TRBJ2-3; possible D gene TRBD1, 5 bases. The V gene's germline CDR1 is KGHDR and CDR2 SFDVKD. This CDR3 region has 13 residues. Trimming pared 5 bases from V and 3 bases from J, leaving 8 bases between. The CDR3 is CATSVSGTDTQYF. DNA of the CDR3: TGTGCCACCAGTGTTTCAGGGACAGATACGCAGTATTTT.

This sequence joins TRBV30 and TRBJ2-3, with TRBD2 matching over 11 bases. The V gene end was trimmed by 7 bases and the J gene end by 3 bases; junction bases not matched to a gene: 9. Per germline, CDR1 GTSNPN and CDR2 SVGIG (reference sequence). The CDR3 runs to 15 residues. The CDR3 reads CAFLPASGRTDTQYF. As DNA, the CDR3 is TGTGCCTTCTTACCGGCTAGCGGGAGGACAGATACGCAGTATTTT.

The CDR3 reads CASSRNRVGNYGYTF. The CDR3 DNA reads TGCGCCAGCAGCCGAAACAGGGTTGGGAACTATGGCTACACCTTC. The chain links TRBV4-3 to TRBJ1-2, with a weak D call TRBD1 (6 bases). This CDR3 is built from 15 residues. CDR1 is LGHNA and CDR2 is YSLEER in the germline V gene. Trimming stripped 4 bases from V and 2 bases from J, with 14 bases between.

CDR3 region: CASSPGLISGANVLTF. CDR3 DNA sequence: TGTGCCAGCTCACCAGGCCTCATCTCTGGGGCCAACGTCCTGACTTTC. The chain joins TRBV18 to TRBJ2-6; D ambiguous. V lost 2 bases to trimming and J lost 0 bases, with 8 bases between them. The CDR3 length is 16 residues. The V gene's germline CDR1 is KGHSH and CDR2 LQKENI. Filled out from reference TRBV18 and TRBJ2-6, the complete variable domain reads NAGVMQNPRHLVRRRGQEARLRCSPMKGHSHVYWYRQLPEEGLKFMVYLQKENIIDESGMPKERFSAEFPKEGPSILRIQQVVRGDSAAYFCASSPGLISGANVLTFGAGSRLTVL.

The chain employs TRBV13 and TRBJ2-5; TRBD1 agrees at 10 bases. V shed 5 bases and J 4 bases; nucleotides not matched to a gene: 4. CDR1 and CDR2 from the germline V gene are PRHDT and FYEKMQ (reference sequence). The CDR3 sequence is 14 residues long. CDR3 coding DNA: TGTGCCAGCAGCAAGGGACAGGGGATAGAGACCCAGTACTTC. Its translation: CASSKGQGIETQYF.

This chain links TRBV18 with TRBJ1-1; 8 bases map to TRBD1. The ends lost 2 bases at V and 1 base at J; junction bases unmatched: 3. Germline-derived CDR1 and CDR2 are KGHSH and LQKENI. The CDR3 sequence is 15 residues long. In nucleotides, the CDR3 is TGTGCCAGCTCACCAACAGGGGGGGGGAACACTGAAGCTTTCTTT. Its translation is CASSPTGGGNTEAFF.

This clone is a singleton in its sample. This chain links TRBV6-5 with TRBJ1-5; no reliable D call. Germline CDR1 is MNHEY and CDR2 is SVGAGI. Trimming took 5 bases from V and 2 from J, leaving 13 bases between them. This CDR3 has 15 residues. CDR3 loop: CASSTGKWGNQPQHF. The CDR3, as DNA: TGTGCCAGCAGTACCGGGAAATGGGGCAATCAGCCCCAGCATTTT.

The gene calls are TRBV19 and TRBJ2-1; weak D call: TRBD2 (7 bases). V dropped 4 bases and J dropped 7 bases, with 23 bases sitting between them. This CDR3 contains 17 residues. The germline V gene has CDR1 LNHDA and CDR2 SQIVND (reference sequence). The CDR3: CASSRGLGGGSKNEQFF. In DNA form, the CDR3 reads TGTGCCAGTAGTAGAGGTCTTGGGGGCGGGAGTAAAAATGAGCAGTTCTTC.

V is TRBV18 and J is TRBJ2-7, with a tentative D call TRBD2 (6 bases). CDR1 and CDR2 (germline): KGHSH, LQKENI. The CDR3 covers 12 residues. In DNA, the CDR3 is TGTGCTGGGGGAGGCAACCTAGACGAGCAGTACTTC. This translates into CAGGGNLDEQYF.

V is TRBV5-1 and J is TRBJ2-1, with D perhaps TRBD2 (6 bases). V gave up 0 bases and J gave up 0 bases, with 13 bases separating them. Looked up from germline, CDR1 is SGHRS and CDR2 is YFSETQ. This CDR3 comprises 17 residues. The CDR3 protein is CASSLVASVSSYNEQFF. The CDR3 nucleotides are TGCGCCAGCAGCTTGGTCGCTAGCGTGAGCTCCTACAATGAGCAGTTCTTC.

This sequence joins TRBV7-3 and TRBJ2-3, with D perhaps TRBD2 (5 bases). The V gene lost 5 bases and the J gene lost 5 bases, with 8 bases spanning the gap. Germline CDR1 is SGHTA and CDR2 is FQGTGA. This CDR3 has 12 residues. The CDR3 sequence: CASSLSGDTQYF. The DNA of the CDR3 is TGTGCCAGCAGCCTCAGCGGAGATACGCAGTATTTT.